This paragraph covers one T cell receptor (beta chain) sequence. These data come from a study of blood T cell repertoires in COVID-19. The CDR3 covers 13 residues. Between the trimmed V and J ends, which lost 6 bases and 3 bases, there was a span of 12 bases. Germline-derived CDR1 and CDR2 are SGHNT and YENEEA. Per the study methods: Researchers report that nucleated cell counts were estimated from reference gene primer amplification. Using immunoSEQ multiplex PCR, the repertoire was profiled, and TCRdb retains in-frame clones only, with some absent. That table is the source of V, J and clone size, and D and trimming were worked out from the DNA. The sample has over 95,000 clones, 65% to 85% seen once.

This TCR was sampled from a woman aged 55-69 years with acute or convalescent COVID-19. Sequenced material: peripheral blood. This sequence joins TRBV11-3 and TRBJ2-7; D might be TRBD2 (6 bases). CDR3 sequence (DNA): TGTGCCAGCAGGGAGGGGACTGGCTACGAGCAGTACTTC. This encodes CASREGTGYEQYF. The variable domain in full, completed from reference TRBV11-3 and TRBJ2-7, reads EAGVVQSPRYKIIEKKQPVAFWCNPISGHNTLYWYLQNLGQGPELLIRYENEEAVDDSQLPKDRFSAERLKGVDSTLKIQPAELGDSAVYLCASREGTGYEQYFGPGTRLTVT.